One and the same sample provided the 9 T cell receptor beta chains below, sequenced in a study of T cell responses to AZD1222 COVID-19 vaccine. This table comes from immunoSEQ multiplex PCR, and its TCRdb copy is limited to in-frame clones, with some not included. The table includes more than 80,000 clones, 88% detected once. The specimen was peripheral blood, collected on day 0 of MenACWY control vaccination. These TCRs come from an adult in good health.

V usage is TRBV23-1 and J usage is TRBJ1-1; D not certain. TRBV23-1 is reported as an ORF; its role is uncertain. The CDR3 runs 14 residues. V lost 4 bases, J lost 1 base, and 10 bases lay in between. CDR3 sequence: CASSRWQENTEAFF. In DNA form, the CDR3 reads TGCGCCAGCAGTCGATGGCAGGAGAACACTGAAGCTTTCTTT.

The chain combines TRBV6-4 with TRBJ2-3; D is unresolved. CDR3 length: 15 amino acids. V was clipped by 2 bases and J by 5 bases, with 14 bases between them. CDR1 is MRHNA and CDR2 is SNTAGT in the germline V gene. The CDR3 DNA is TGTGCCAGCAGTGACGGCCAGTCATGGGTAGATACGCAGTATTTT. It specifies CASSDGQSWVDTQYF.

The chain joins TRBV5-8 to TRBJ2-3; no reliable D call. The germline V and J ends were trimmed by 1 base and 2 bases, with 2 bases remaining between them. Germline V gene lookup returns CDR1 SGHTS and CDR2 YDEGEE. The CDR3 is 12 residues long. CDR3 amino acids: CASSLPTDTQYF. Here the CDR3 DNA reads TGTGCCAGCAGCTTGCCCACAGATACGCAGTATTTT.

This chain links TRBV5-4 with TRBJ1-2, with 9 bases that match TRBD1. This CDR3 spans 14 amino acids. Trimming took 3 bases from V and 8 from J; bases not matched to a gene: 8. Germline loops: CDR1 SGHNT, CDR2 YYREEE (reference sequence). The DNA of the CDR3 is TGTGCCAGCAGCTATATACAGGGGGCGGGGGGCTACACCTTC. Translation: CASSYIQGAGGYTF.

V and J are TRBV19 and TRBJ1-1; D is unclear. The CDR3 sequence is 16 residues long. From germline, CDR1 is LNHDA and CDR2 SQIVND (reference sequence). V lost 1 base, J lost 0 bases, and 12 bases lay in between. This CDR3 is CASSIAAGVMNTEAFF. The CDR3 region has the DNA TGTGCCAGTAGTATAGCAGCGGGTGTGATGAACACTGAAGCTTTCTTT.

This rearrangement joins TRBV10-3 to TRBJ2-3; TRBD1 matches 11 bases. Germline assignment: CDR1 ENHRY and CDR2 SYGVKD. The CDR3 is 16 amino acids. Unmatched junction bases numbered 3, after V lost 2 bases and J lost 2 bases. The CDR3 is CAISEGTGGDTDTQYF. The CDR3 DNA is TGTGCCATCAGTGAGGGGACAGGGGGGGACACAGATACGCAGTATTTT.

J is TRBJ2-1 and V is TRBV6-1; 8 nucleotides align to TRBD1. The V gene's germline CDR1 is MNHNS and CDR2 SASEGT. The J segment lost 8 bases and the V segment lost 2 bases, leaving 8 bases of the junction unmatched. The CDR3 runs 15 residues. The CDR3 DNA is TGTGCCAGCAGTGAATCTCAGGGGGCTTGGGATGAGCAGTTCTTC. Its translation: CASSESQGAWDEQFF.

This chain links TRBV29-1 with TRBJ1-1, with D possibly matching TRBD1 (6 bases). Per the germline V gene, CDR1 is SQVTM and CDR2 is ANQGSEA. There are 12 residues in the CDR3. Deletions cut 6 bases from V and 1 base from J, with 9 bases between. In DNA, the CDR3 is TGCAGCGTATCCAGGGGGAACACTGAAGCTTTCTTT. Translated: CSVSRGNTEAFF.

This clone was detected a few times. This sequence joins TRBV11-2 and TRBJ1-1; the D is unclear. CDR1 is SGHAT and CDR2 is FQNNGV in the germline V gene. This CDR3 spans 14 amino acids. Between the trimmed V and J ends, which lost 2 bases and 0 bases, there was a span of 7 bases. The CDR3: CASSLLNMNTEAFF. CDR3 nucleotides: TGTGCCAGCAGCTTACTGAACATGAACACTGAAGCTTTCTTT.